This T cell receptor beta chain was identified in a study of low-dose radiotherapy and immunotherapy resistance in tumors. Study background: For Cohort 1, fractions of 0.5 Gy were given every 2 weeks, reaching 6.5 Gy overall.

This sample's time point: after trial treatment. Specified treatment: LDRT plus nivolumab, ipilimumab, low-dose cyclophosphamide and aspirin (RACIN trial). Advanced solid tumors without tumor-infiltrating lymphocytes were required for inclusion. This clonotype came up many times. TRAV- and TRBV-specific primers were used for first-strand cDNA, which covered alpha and beta chains. The authors amplified TCRs for 15 to 25 PCR cycles with a constant-region primer and a V-primer adapter. Isolated mRNA was amplified by in vitro transcription. MiXCR, applied by TCRdb to the reads, yields one record per CDR3 protein. The profile shows approximately 80,000 distinct CDR3 sequences, roughly 17% of them singletons. Germline V gene lookup returns CDR1 ENHRY and CDR2 SYGVKD. The CDR3 extends over 16 amino acids. With V trimmed by 2 bases and J by 4 bases, 1 base remained unmatched.

The material was PBMCs, obtained after low-dose radiotherapy plus immunotherapy. The TCR comes from a male donor with prostate cancer. The chain carries TRBV10-3 and TRBJ2-2; TRBD2 agrees at 13 bases. The CDR3 DNA reads TGTGCCATCAGTGAGGGACTAGCGGGAGTCACCGGGGAGCTGTTTTTT. Amino acids: CAISEGLAGVTGELFF.